These 21 T cell receptor beta chains share one sample of origin, sequenced in a study of radiation and T cells in renal cell carcinoma. Regarding time point: blood 2 weeks post-SBRT. The sample's treatment: 15 Gy SBRT to primary tumor, nephrectomy 4 weeks later. Data came from immunoSEQ multiplex PCR; TCRdb stores just in-frame clones and leaves some out. This table holds 120,000 or so clones, 88% found once. Material: blood, obtained from a patient whose treatment included radiotherapy and nephrectomy. Receptors were obtained from a woman in her 70s with renal cell carcinoma.

The V call is TRBV29-1, the J call TRBJ1-1; D unclear. The CDR3 loop spans 14 amino acids. V was shortened by 0 bases and J by 4 bases, with 12 bases between the two germline ends. Germline CDR1 SQVTM, CDR2 ANQGSEA. In nucleotides, the CDR3 is TGCAGCGTTGAAGATTGGGGAAGGGCCACTGAAGCTTTCTTT. Its protein product is CSVEDWGRATEAFF. Filled out from reference TRBV29-1 and TRBJ1-1, the complete variable domain reads SAVISQKPSRDICQRGTSLTIQCQVDSQVTMMFWYRQQPGQSLTLIATANQGSEATYESGFVIDKFPISRPNLTFSTLTVSNMSPEDSSIYLCSVEDWGRATEAFFGQGTRLTVV.

The chain has TRBV11-1 and TRBJ2-1; 7 nucleotides agree with TRBD2. V shed 3 bases and J 4 bases; nucleotides not matched to a gene: 12. CDR3 length: 17 amino acids. Germline V CDR1 and CDR2: SGHAT, FQDESV (reference sequence). The CDR3 DNA reads as TGTGCCAGCAGCTTCTCATTTGGGGGGACTAAGTACAATGAGCAGTTCTTC. Its translation is CASSFSFGGTKYNEQFF.

V and J are TRBV2 and TRBJ2-3; unclear D gene. Trimming removed 9 bases at V and 6 bases at J, with 16 bases between. Germline V CDR1 and CDR2: SNHLY, FYNNEI. There are 13 residues in the CDR3. The CDR3 sequence: CARPSLPGDTQYF. For the CDR3, the DNA is TGTGCCAGACCTTCTTTGCCCGGGGATACGCAGTATTTT. Complete variable domain (other parts from reference TRBV2 and TRBJ2-3): EPEVTQTPSHQVTQMGQEVILRCVPISNHLYFYWYRQILGQKVEFLVSFYNNEISEKSEIFDDQFSVERPDGSNFTLKIRSTKLEDSAMYFCARPSLPGDTQYFGPGTRLTVL.

The V and J genes are TRBV19 and TRBJ2-1; 9 bases map to TRBD2. Germline CDR1 is LNHDA and CDR2 is SQIVND (reference sequence). The CDR3 totals 14 residues. Unmatched junction bases numbered 8, after V lost 10 bases and J lost 4 bases. The DNA for the CDR3 is TGTGCCACAAGAGATAGCGGGGGTTACAATGAGCAGTTCTTC. The encoded protein is CATRDSGGYNEQFF.

This rearrangement joins TRBV7-2 to TRBJ1-6; perhaps TRBD1 as D (6 bases). The CDR3 has 16 amino acids. V shed 2 bases and J shed 7 bases, with 15 bases lying between them. The germline gives CDR1 SGHTA, CDR2 FQGNSA. The CDR3 DNA reads as TGTGCCAGCAGCTTATTGGGGGCGCAAAGGAATTCACCCCTCCACTTT. The encoded protein is CASSLLGAQRNSPLHF.

This clone was recorded only once. The V call is TRBV28, the J call TRBJ2-7, with D unclear. CDR1 and CDR2 from the germline V gene are MDHEN and SYDVKM. This CDR3 comprises 12 residues. V lost 5 bases and J 2 bases, leaving 7 bases between the germline ends. CDR3 DNA sequence: TGTGCCAGCAGTCCCCTCCCCTACGAGCAGTACTTC. Amino acids: CASSPLPYEQYF.

The gene calls are TRBV7-2 and TRBJ2-4; TRBD1 matches at 8 bases. The germline V gene has CDR1 SGHTA and CDR2 FQGNSA. The V and J ends lost 3 bases and 3 bases, in that order; junction bases with no gene match: 4. CDR3 length: 15 residues. This CDR3 is CASSFQGAVKNIQYF. CDR3 bases: TGTGCCAGCAGCTTTCAGGGGGCTGTCAAAAACATTCAGTACTTC.

The rearrangement uses TRBV11-2 and TRBJ1-4, with 11 bases fitting TRBD1. CDR1 is SGHAT, CDR2 FQNNGV, per germline. Trimming took 5 bases from V and 7 from J; bases not matched to a gene: 3. The CDR3 spans 14 residues. The CDR3 nucleotides read TGTGCCAGCAGCCTCGGGACAGGGGGTGAAAAACTGTTTTTT. Protein sequence: CASSLGTGGEKLFF.

CDR3 loop: CASSGTGAFNEKLFF. As DNA, the CDR3 is TGTGCCAGCTCAGGGACAGGGGCTTTCAATGAAAAACTGTTTTTT. The gene calls are TRBV18 and TRBJ1-4; 10 bases map to TRBD1. This CDR3 is built from 15 residues. Germline trimming cut 5 bases from V and 5 bases from J; bases unmatched to any gene: 5. Germline CDR1 and CDR2: KGHSH and LQKENI.

The chain employs TRBV7-9 and TRBJ1-1; D not resolved. The V gene's germline CDR1 is SEHNR and CDR2 FQNEAQ (reference sequence). Trimming cost V 1 base and J 11 bases, with 14 bases left between them. The CDR3 runs 13 residues. CDR3 protein: CASSLGLASGAFF. In DNA, the CDR3 is TGTGCCAGCAGCTTAGGATTAGCGTCTGGGGCTTTCTTT.

V usage is TRBV29-1 and J usage is TRBJ1-2; D gene unclear. The CDR3 length is 13 residues. With 3 bases removed from V and 3 bases from J, the gap between germline ends came to 11 bases. Germline values: CDR1 SQVTM, CDR2 ANQGSEA. CDR3 loop: CSVDIDSYYGYTF. CDR3 DNA sequence: TGCAGCGTTGATATCGACTCCTACTATGGCTACACCTTC.

The genes are TRBV19 and TRBJ1-6; weak D call: TRBD1 (6 bases). V was pared by 7 bases and J by 10 bases, with 20 bases between. From germline, CDR1 is LNHDA and CDR2 SQIVND (reference sequence). CDR3 length: 15 amino acids. The CDR3: CASTTYRERGSPLHF. CDR3 DNA sequence: TGTGCCAGTACGACCTACAGGGAAAGAGGATCACCCCTCCACTTT.

This chain connects TRBV11-3 to TRBJ2-3, with no clear D. The CDR3 has 14 amino acids. Trimming stripped 4 bases from V and 4 bases from J, with 12 bases between. Germline V gene data show CDR1 as SGHNT and CDR2 as YENEEA. The CDR3 reads CASSSADFSDTQYF. DNA for the CDR3: TGTGCCAGCAGCTCGGCCGACTTCTCAGATACGCAGTATTTT.

J is TRBJ1-2 and V is TRBV30, with TRBD1 identical over 7 bases. The CDR3 has 14 residues. V lost 2 bases, J lost 6 bases, and 9 bases stayed unmatched. In germline, CDR1 is GTSNPN, CDR2 SVGIG (reference sequence). CDR3 protein: CAWSRQGVINGYTF. The CDR3 DNA sequence: TGTGCCTGGAGTAGGCAGGGGGTTATCAATGGCTACACCTTC.

This chain joins TRBV11-3 and TRBJ1-5; D is unclear. V was shortened by 1 base and J by 5 bases, with 6 bases between the two germline ends. The CDR3 extends over 13 amino acids. CDR1 is SGHNT, CDR2 YENEEA, per germline. The CDR3 reads CASSLVPDQPQHF. The CDR3 region has the DNA TGTGCCAGCAGCTTAGTTCCAGATCAGCCCCAGCATTTT.

This chain connects TRBV7-2 to TRBJ2-6, with D unresolved. The CDR3 length is 15 residues. Between the trimmed V and J ends, which lost 6 bases and 0 bases, there was a span of 9 bases. Germline V gene lookup returns CDR1 SGHTA and CDR2 FQGNSA. CDR3 sequence: CASSAVNSGANVLTF. The CDR3 region has the DNA TGTGCCAGCAGTGCCGTGAACTCTGGGGCCAACGTCCTGACTTTC.

The chain links TRBV27 to TRBJ2-3; D unresolved. Germline V lookup: CDR1 MNHEY, CDR2 SMNVEV (reference sequence). V lost 6 bases to trimming and J lost 5 bases, with 6 bases between them. The CDR3 has 11 residues. CDR3 nucleotides: TGTGCCAGCAGAGACGGAGATACGCAGTATTTT. The encoded protein is CASRDGDTQYF.

The chain combines TRBV11-2 with TRBJ2-5; 9 bases map to TRBD2. V lost 9 bases and J lost 0; bases outside the gene matches: 8. Germline V lookup: CDR1 SGHAT, CDR2 FQNNGV. CDR3 size: 15 residues. DNA for the CDR3: TGTGCCAGTAAACTAAGCGGGGGGTACCAAGAGACCCAGTACTTC. It translates to CASKLSGGYQETQYF.

CDR3 DNA: TGCGCCAGCAGCCCGGGAGGACAGCTTTTGAACACTGAAGCTTTCTTT. Translation: CASSPGGQLLNTEAFF. The V gene is TRBV5-1, the J gene TRBJ1-1; D might be TRBD1 (6 bases). This CDR3 comprises 16 residues. Between the trimmed V and J ends, which lost 4 bases and 0 bases, there was a span of 16 bases. From germline, CDR1 is SGHRS and CDR2 YFSETQ.

The V call is TRBV6-5, the J call TRBJ2-7; D may be TRBD2 (7 bases). The CDR3 totals 15 residues. From germline, CDR1 is MNHEY and CDR2 SVGAGI. V was shortened by 8 bases and J by 5 bases, with 22 bases between the two germline ends. The CDR3 nucleotides are TGTGCCAGCGGACTAGGGGGGGCTCTATGGAACGAGCAGTACTTC. This translates into CASGLGGALWNEQYF.

The chain couples TRBV9 to TRBJ2-3; D is possibly TRBD1 (5 bases). In germline, CDR1 is SGDLS, CDR2 YYNGEE. Deletions cut 0 bases from V and 8 bases from J, with 10 bases between. CDR3 length equals 13 residues. In DNA form, the CDR3 reads TGTGCCAGCAGCGTAGTTAGTGACAGTACGCAGTATTTT. This gives the protein CASSVVSDSTQYF.